Listed below are T cell receptor beta chains from one sample, sequenced in a study of CD8 T cells in ankylosing spondylitis. TCRdb processed the 5' RACE reads anew with MiXCR; each CDR3 protein has one entry. The table lists 200,000 or so distinct CDR3 sequences, 15% to 20% of them singletons. The sequenced material came from blood, either unsorted or a sorted T cell fraction (not recorded which). These receptor sequences come from a male donor under 30 with ankylosing spondylitis or in good health (not recorded which). CDR3s include the opening cysteine and the closing phenylalanine or tryptophan. Fields, in order: V gene, clone size, CDR3 length, J gene, D gene, CDR3 DNA, CDR3 protein. D genes are given only for firm matches. The size entry is marked missing in some rows and otherwise reads once, few, many or a size class.

TRBV20-1,many,12,TRBJ1-5,TRBD1,TGCAGTGCCGGGACAGGGGTCCAGCCCCAGCATTTT,CSAGTGVQPQHF
TRBV4-2,few,15,TRBJ2-7,TRBD2,TGTGCCAGCAGCCCAGATAGCGGGCAAACCTACGAGCAGTACTTC,CASSPDSGQTYEQYF
TRBV5-4,many,16,TRBJ2-1,.,TGTGCCAGCAGCTTGGAAGGTCATGGGACTTACAATGAGCAGTTCTTC,CASSLEGHGTYNEQFF
TRBV30,many,15,TRBJ2-5,.,TGTGCCTGGAGTGTACGAGGGCGGTGGATGGAGACCCAGTACTTC,CAWSVRGRWMETQYF
TRBV6-2/TRBV6-3,.,19,TRBJ2-1,TRBD2,TGTGCCAGCAGTTACACGGGGCTAGCGGGAGTGCGATCCTACAATGAGCAGTTCTTC,CASSYTGLAGVRSYNEQFF
TRBV4-2,many,17,TRBJ2-7,TRBD2,TGTGCCAGCAGCCAAGATTCGTCGGGGGGGCACTCCTACGAGCAGTACTTC,CASSQDSSGGHSYEQYF
TRBV6-5,many,13,TRBJ1-1,.,TGTGCCAGCAGCGGACGACAGAACACTGAAGCTTTCTTT,CASSGRQNTEAFF
TRBV9,many,14,TRBJ2-7,.,TGTGCCAGCAGCGTAGGAGGGAGCTACTACGAGCAGTACTTC,CASSVGGSYYEQYF
TRBV11-3,many,15,TRBJ2-2,.,TGTGCCAGCAGCTTAGTCAGGGGGAACACCGGGGAGCTGTTTTTT,CASSLVRGNTGELFF
TRBV7-9,many,16,TRBJ2-1,.,TGTGCCAGCAGCTTGTCGACAGGCGAAAACTACAATGAGCAGTTCTTC,CASSLSTGENYNEQFF